The T cell receptor (beta chain) under discussion was sequenced for a study of OX40 agonist ivuxolimab in advanced cancers. Repertoires were generated with immunoSEQ multiplex PCR, while TCRdb's copy carries only in-frame clones and drops some. The sample gives 30,000 to 45,000 clones, 74% of which show up once; less than 20% is in the top ten. The CDR3 runs 15 residues. Losses at the gene ends were 0 bases for V and 5 bases for J; bases not matched to a gene: 5. Germline values: CDR1 SGDLS, CDR2 YYNGEE. Blood draws occurred at baseline, cycle 4 day 1, and cycle 7 day 1. The receptor's source is an adult with an advanced solid tumor such as melanoma, head and neck, liver or kidney cancer. The chain is built from TRBV9 and TRBJ2-3; 8 bases align to TRBD2. The source was CD4+ or CD8+ T cells sorted from blood, collected in a trial of the OX40 agonist ivuxolimab. CDR3 nucleotides: TGTGCCAGCAGCGTAGCGGGGGGGCCGGGAGATACGCAGTATTTT. It yields the protein CASSVAGGPGDTQYF.